A single sample gave rise to the 31 T cell receptor beta chains below, sequenced in a study of blood T cell repertoires in COVID-19. Data came from immunoSEQ multiplex PCR; TCRdb stores just in-frame clones and leaves some out. This table has fewer than 110,000 clones, roughly 85% appearing once. Sequencing used peripheral blood. The source of these receptors is a woman in her seventies with active or convalescent COVID-19.

The chain uses TRBV9 and TRBJ2-7; 10 nucleotides align to TRBD2. Germline V lookup: CDR1 SGDLS, CDR2 YYNGEE. Losses at the gene ends were 2 bases for V and 6 bases for J; bases not matched to a gene: 17. CDR3 length: 18 amino acids. The CDR3, as DNA: TGTGCCAGCAGCGTTGGTTCTAGCGGGAGATTGGATCAAGGCGAGCAGTACTTC. Residues: CASSVGSSGRLDQGEQYF.

CDR3 nucleotide sequence: TGTGCCAGCAGTGTGGGGACTAGCGGGCGGTACAATGAGCAGTTCTTC. This translates into CASSVGTSGRYNEQFF. The chain links TRBV6-1 to TRBJ2-1; 12 bases map to TRBD2. This CDR3 contains 16 residues. The germline V gene encodes CDR1 MNHNS and CDR2 SASEGT. The ends lost 4 bases at V and 4 bases at J; junction bases unmatched: 5.

The V call is TRBV19, the J call TRBJ1-2; 7 nucleotides line up with TRBD1. Trimming cost V 10 bases and J 3 bases; bases outside gene matches: 5. The CDR3 contains 12 residues. Germline assignment: CDR1 LNHDA and CDR2 SQIVND (reference sequence). DNA of the CDR3: TGTGCCACATTGCAGGGGGACTATGGCTACACCTTC. Translating gives CATLQGDYGYTF.

The rearrangement uses TRBV7-8 and TRBJ2-6; D may be TRBD1 (5 bases). The germline V and J ends were trimmed by 7 bases and 4 bases, with 26 bases remaining between them. This CDR3 spans 19 amino acids. Germline V gene lookup returns CDR1 SGHVS and CDR2 FQNEAQ. CDR3 sequence reads: CASIPPWGRETRGANVLTF. The CDR3 DNA follows: TGTGCCAGCATCCCTCCGTGGGGCAGGGAAACGCGGGGGGCCAACGTCCTGACTTTC.

This sequence joins TRBV5-1 and TRBJ2-3; 8 positions agree with TRBD2. Per the germline V gene, CDR1 is SGHRS and CDR2 is YFSETQ. This CDR3 region has 17 residues. The V and J ends lost 3 bases and 3 bases, in that order; junction bases with no gene match: 12. The CDR3 DNA is TGCGCCAGCAGCTGGACCCAGGCGGGGGGTGGGACAGATACGCAGTATTTT. Translated: CASSWTQAGGGTDTQYF.

The rearrangement joins TRBV7-2 to TRBJ2-7, with 8 bases fitting TRBD1. The V gene end was trimmed by 3 bases and the J gene end by 2 bases; junction bases not matched to a gene: 6. This CDR3 contains 15 residues. Germline values: CDR1 SGHTA, CDR2 FQGNSA. CDR3 DNA sequence: TGTGCCAGCAGCTTGGGACAGGCATCAACCTACGAGCAGTACTTC. It codes for CASSLGQASTYEQYF. The full variable domain, rest sourced from reference TRBV7-2 and TRBJ2-7, is GAGVSQSPSNKVTEKGKDVELRCDPISGHTALYWYRQSLGQGLEFLIYFQGNSAPDKSGLPSDRFSAERTGGSVSTLTIQRTQQEDSAVYLCASSLGQASTYEQYFGPGTRLTVT.

This clone showed up just a few times. J is TRBJ2-5 and V is TRBV2; 8 bases are a match to TRBD1. J lost 5 bases, V lost 7 bases, and 3 bases had no gene match. The germline V gene has CDR1 SNHLY and CDR2 FYNNEI. The CDR3 covers 12 residues. In DNA form, the CDR3 reads TGTGCCAGCAAACGGACAGGGGAGACCCAGTACTTC. Its protein product is CASKRTGETQYF.

This clone has only a few counts. The rearrangement joins TRBV2 to TRBJ1-2, with 11 bases identical to TRBD1. The CDR3 covers 14 residues. The germline CDR1 and CDR2 sequences are SNHLY and FYNNEI. J was trimmed by 7 bases and V by 4 bases; bases with no gene match: 5. The CDR3 loop is CASSGDRGVGGYTF. The DNA of the CDR3 is TGTGCCAGCAGTGGGGACAGGGGGGTAGGTGGCTACACCTTC.

The CDR3 loop reads CSVGEGDGQPQHF. As DNA, the CDR3 is TGCAGCGTTGGGGAGGGGGATGGTCAGCCCCAGCATTTT. The chain carries TRBV29-1 and TRBJ1-5, with a weak D call TRBD1 (6 bases). Trimming took 4 bases from V and 6 from J, leaving 13 bases between them. Germline-derived CDR1 and CDR2 are SQVTM and ANQGSEA. This CDR3 is built from 13 residues.

The chain combines TRBV6-6 with TRBJ1-2; no firm D call. The CDR3 consists of 13 residues. The V and J ends lost 4 bases and 3 bases respectively, with 9 bases between them. Germline CDR1 MNHNY, CDR2 SVGAGI (reference sequence). CDR3 residues: CASSFGEYYGYTF. The CDR3 region has the DNA TGTGCCAGCAGTTTCGGAGAGTACTATGGCTACACCTTC.

The rearrangement joins TRBV24-1 to TRBJ2-2; weak D call: TRBD1 (6 bases). Trimming shortened V by 3 bases and J by 6 bases, and 13 bases separated the two germline ends. The CDR3 has 15 residues. CDR1 and CDR2 (germline): KGHDR, SFDVKD. DNA of the CDR3: TGTGCCACCAGTGATCATGACAGGTCCCCCGGGGAGCTGTTTTTT. The encoded protein is CATSDHDRSPGELFF.

The V and J genes are TRBV7-2 and TRBJ2-7; 9 bases are a match to TRBD2. CDR3 length: 15 amino acids. After removal of 4 bases from V and 4 bases from J, the junction contained 8 bases not matched to a gene. The germline gives CDR1 SGHTA, CDR2 FQGNSA. The CDR3 is CASSSKPSGNYEQYF. The CDR3 nucleotides read TGTGCCAGCAGCTCGAAACCTAGCGGGAATTACGAGCAGTACTTC.

This clone appeared a few times. V gene TRBV28 combines with J gene TRBJ2-3; tentatively, D is TRBD1 (6 bases). V was shortened by 3 bases and J by 2 bases, with 15 bases between the two germline ends. Germline V lookup: CDR1 MDHEN, CDR2 SYDVKM. This CDR3 region has 16 residues. The CDR3 region has the DNA TGTGCCAGCAGTTTTAGGGGGAACACTTACACAGATACGCAGTATTTT. It codes for CASSFRGNTYTDTQYF.

The V and J genes are TRBV7-2 and TRBJ2-7; 16 bases fit TRBD2. Germline V gives CDR1 SGHTA, CDR2 FQGNSA. Trimming took 3 bases from V and 9 from J; bases not matched to a gene: 5. The CDR3 extends over 15 amino acids. CDR3 bases: TGTGCCAGCAGCTTCGGGACTAGCGGGGGGGCCTGGCAGTACTTC. It translates to CASSFGTSGGAWQYF.

The rearrangement joins TRBV4-3 to TRBJ2-1, with TRBD1 matching 8 bases. With 1 base clipped from V and 0 bases from J, the junction kept 8 bases outside the gene matches. Germline CDR1 LGHNA, CDR2 YSLEER. The CDR3 consists of 18 residues. CDR3 loop: CASSQVHRGDSSYNEQFF. CDR3 DNA sequence: TGCGCCAGCAGCCAAGTTCACAGGGGGGATAGCTCCTACAATGAGCAGTTCTTC.

The chain has TRBV6-2 or TRBV6-3 and TRBJ2-5; no firm D call. This CDR3 is built from 11 residues. Germline CDR1 is MNHEY and CDR2 is SVGEGT. V was cut by 6 bases and J by 4 bases, with 6 bases left in between. CDR3 loop: CASSGRETQYF. In nucleotides, the CDR3 is TGTGCCAGCAGCGGGCGAGAGACCCAGTACTTC.

The V call is TRBV2, the J call TRBJ2-5; perhaps TRBD1 as D (5 bases). The CDR3 consists of 13 residues. The germline V gene has CDR1 SNHLY and CDR2 FYNNEI. V dropped 4 bases and J dropped 5 bases, with 11 bases sitting between them. The CDR3 DNA sequence: TGTGCCAGCAGTGTTCCAGGGATGGAGACCCAGTACTTC. Its protein is CASSVPGMETQYF.

This sequence joins TRBV11-2 and TRBJ2-2; D is ambiguous. Germline-derived CDR1 and CDR2 are SGHAT and FQNNGV. Trimming removed 4 bases at V and 1 base at J, with 7 bases between. This CDR3 is 14 amino acids long. DNA of the CDR3: TGTGCCAGCAGCTCCGACTGGAACACCGGGGAGCTGTTTTTT. Protein: CASSSDWNTGELFF.

The chain uses TRBV6-5 and TRBJ2-3, with a possible D match to TRBD2 (5 bases). V lost 11 bases to trimming and J lost 5 bases, with 17 bases between them. The CDR3 is 13 residues long. CDR1 and CDR2 from the germline V gene are MNHEY and SVGAGI. The CDR3 nucleotides are TGTGCCGGAGGCCGGAGAAAACAAGATACGCAGTATTTT. Amino acid sequence: CAGGRRKQDTQYF.

This chain uses TRBV4-3 with TRBJ2-7; 12 bases are a match to TRBD1. Germline V CDR1 and CDR2: LGHNA, YSLEER. V gave up 1 base and J gave up 5 bases; unmatched junction bases: 3. The CDR3 runs to 15 residues. CDR3 DNA: TGCGCCAGCAGCCAAGTTGGGACAGGGGGCCACGAGCAGTACTTC. Amino acids: CASSQVGTGGHEQYF.

The rearrangement links TRBV27 to TRBJ1-2; no definite D call. Trimming removed 6 bases at V and 1 base at J, with 6 bases between. Germline CDR1 is MNHEY and CDR2 is SMNVEV (reference sequence). This CDR3 is built from 12 residues. DNA of the CDR3: TGTGCCAGCAGGGCTTTTAACTATGGCTACACCTTC. Encoded protein: CASRAFNYGYTF.

The chain combines TRBV11-3 with TRBJ2-5; the match to TRBD1 covers 9 bases. The CDR3 has 15 residues. Germline V lookup: CDR1 SGHNT, CDR2 YENEEA. V shed 3 bases and J 2 bases; nucleotides not matched to a gene: 4. CDR3 in amino acids: CASSLEGQGQETQYF. The CDR3 DNA reads TGTGCCAGCAGCTTGGAGGGACAGGGACAAGAGACCCAGTACTTC.

The chain combines TRBV24-1 with TRBJ1-1, with D perhaps matching TRBD1 (6 bases). CDR1 KGHDR and CDR2 SFDVKD come from the germline V gene. V was shortened by 4 bases and J by 0 bases, with 23 bases between the two germline ends. This CDR3 has 19 residues. The CDR3 DNA reads TGTGCCACCAGTGAAGTTGAGGGCGCGAGGGGGTCAATGAACACTGAAGCTTTCTTT. Its protein is CATSEVEGARGSMNTEAFF.

The chain carries TRBV28 and TRBJ1-1; 9 nucleotides align to TRBD1. There are 15 residues in the CDR3. The trim removed 0 bases at V and 2 bases at J, leaving 1 base unmatched. Germline values: CDR1 MDHEN, CDR2 SYDVKM. The CDR3 reads CASSLWGQGNTEAFF. The CDR3 nucleotides read TGTGCCAGCAGTTTATGGGGACAGGGAAACACTGAAGCTTTCTTT.

J is TRBJ1-4 and V is TRBV18, with no clear D. V lost 3 bases, J lost 3 bases, and 11 bases lay in between. In germline, CDR1 is KGHSH, CDR2 LQKENI. This CDR3 is built from 15 residues. The DNA of the CDR3 is TGTGCCAGCTCACCCCGACGAGGGTCTAATGAAAAACTGTTTTTT. Protein: CASSPRRGSNEKLFF.

This chain joins TRBV6-1 and TRBJ2-7, with 8 bases that match TRBD2. The CDR3 loop spans 16 amino acids. After removal of 4 bases from V and 1 base from J, the junction contained 9 bases not matched to a gene. CDR1 is MNHNS, CDR2 SASEGT, per germline. CDR3 amino acids: CASSVDLAGLSYEQYF. The DNA of the CDR3 is TGTGCCAGCAGTGTGGATCTAGCGGGCCTGTCCTACGAGCAGTACTTC.

The chain couples TRBV7-3 to TRBJ2-1; 10 bases line up with TRBD2. The germline gives CDR1 SGHTA, CDR2 FQGTGA. The CDR3 loop spans 14 amino acids. V was pared by 5 bases and J by 4 bases, with 2 bases of the junction left unmatched. This CDR3 is CASSLAGAYNEQFF. The CDR3 region has the DNA TGTGCCAGCAGCCTAGCGGGGGCATACAATGAGCAGTTCTTC.

The chain combines TRBV11-2 with TRBJ1-3; D perhaps matches TRBD1 (5 bases). The CDR3 extends over 15 amino acids. V lost 5 bases to trimming and J lost 7 bases, with 18 bases between them. The germline V gene encodes CDR1 SGHAT and CDR2 FQNNGV. CDR3 sequence reads: CASSISGYIDNTIYF. The CDR3 DNA reads TGTGCCAGCAGCATCTCAGGGTACATCGATAACACCATATATTTT.

The chain joins TRBV30 to TRBJ2-7, with TRBD2 matching 7 bases. Trimming removed 1 base from V and 3 bases from J; junction bases left unmatched: 3. The germline gives CDR1 GTSNPN, CDR2 SVGIG (reference sequence). The CDR3 consists of 13 residues. The CDR3 region has the DNA TGTGCCTGGAGTGGCGCTAGCGGCTACGAGCAGTACTTC. It yields the protein CAWSGASGYEQYF.

The chain couples TRBV11-2 to TRBJ1-1; 8 bases line up with TRBD1. The CDR3 spans 14 residues. J gave up 8 bases and V 4 bases, and 9 bases lay outside the gene matches. CDR1 and CDR2 from the germline V gene are SGHAT and FQNNGV. CDR3 residues: CASSSPRRGREAFF. DNA for the CDR3: TGTGCCAGCAGCTCCCCACGCAGGGGGCGAGAAGCTTTCTTT.

The chain employs TRBV28 and TRBJ2-1; 9 positions match TRBD1. V gave up 6 bases and J gave up 8 bases; unmatched junction bases: 14. CDR1 MDHEN and CDR2 SYDVKM come from the germline V gene. CDR3 length equals 16 residues. DNA for the CDR3: TGTGCCAGCAGCGCTTTTACAGGGGGCGAGAGAGATGAGCAGTTCTTC. Translated: CASSAFTGGERDEQFF.